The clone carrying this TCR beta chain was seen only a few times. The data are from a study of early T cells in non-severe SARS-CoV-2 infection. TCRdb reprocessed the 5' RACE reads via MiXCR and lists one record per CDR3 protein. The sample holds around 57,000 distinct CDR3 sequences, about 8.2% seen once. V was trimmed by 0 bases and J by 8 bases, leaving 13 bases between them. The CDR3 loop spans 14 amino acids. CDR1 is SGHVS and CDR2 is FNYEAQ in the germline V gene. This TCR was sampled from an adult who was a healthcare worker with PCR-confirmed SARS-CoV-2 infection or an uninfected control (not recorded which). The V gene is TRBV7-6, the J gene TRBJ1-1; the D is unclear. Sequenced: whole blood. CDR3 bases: TGTGCCAGCAGCTTAGCGTTTGAAGGCGGCGAAGCTTTCTTT. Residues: CASSLAFEGGEAFF.